The TCR beta chain described here comes from a study of T cells after yellow fever vaccination. Study details: Researchers used SMART-Seq v4 Ultra Low Input to prepare fractions that had low cell numbers. The study, taken as a whole, reports: Most primary-vaccination clones recurred post-booster (about 96% CD4, around 90% CD8). Repertoires sorted by FACS could include abundant clonotypes that are contaminants from the bulk population.

Template switching by 5'RACE produced TCR cDNA, adding a universal primer site and UMIs. TCRdb re-analysed the 5' RACE reads in MiXCR, keeping a single row per CDR3 protein. The data show 150,000 or so distinct CDR3 sequences, with 7% to 10% seen just once and around 33% held by the top ten. CDR3 length: 16 residues. CDR1 is SGHRS and CDR2 is YFSETQ in the germline V gene. Trimming removed 3 bases from V and 3 bases from J, with 15 bases in between. Comment on this clonotype: Its antigen is unknown.

The V gene is TRBV5-1, the J gene TRBJ2-2; D ambiguous. The receptor's source is a young man who received the YFV17D yellow fever vaccine. Sequences were derived from CD8+ T cells sorted from PBMCs, sampled 45 days after the yellow fever booster vaccination. The CDR3 is CASSWTDGSYTGELFF. CDR3 nucleotides: TGCGCCAGCAGCTGGACGGACGGGTCTTACACCGGGGAGCTGTTTTTT. The full variable domain, completed using reference TRBV5-1 and TRBJ2-2, is KAGVTQTPRYLIKTRGQQVTLSCSPISGHRSVSWYQQTPGQGLQFLFEYFSETQRNKGNFPGRFSGRQFSNSRSEMNVSTLELGDSALYLCASSWTDGSYTGELFFGEGSRLTVL.